This T cell receptor beta chain was recovered during a study of cytomegalovirus exposure and HLA in healthy donors. V was clipped by 1 base and J by 7 bases; unmatched bases: 4. In germline, CDR1 is SEHNR, CDR2 FQNEAQ (reference sequence). This CDR3 comprises 16 residues. Clones were sequenced by immunoSEQ multiplex PCR, and TCRdb holds only the in-frame ones, with some missing. The table lists about 71,000 clones, around 95% of them singletons. This chain joins TRBV7-9 and TRBJ2-1; 13 positions match TRBD2. The clonotype was recovered from a man in his late teens or twenties in good health and CMV-seropositive. The sequencing input was PBMCs. CDR3 residues: CASSLGGLAGLNEQFF. For the CDR3, the DNA is TGTGCCAGCAGCTTAGGGGGACTAGCGGGGCTTAATGAGCAGTTCTTC.